The 26 T cell receptor beta chains below all came from one sample that was sequenced in a study of cytomegalovirus exposure and HLA in healthy donors. Primers: 60 Vbeta forward and 13 Jbeta reverse. TCRdb keeps only in-frame clones here, not all; method: immunoSEQ multiplex PCR. The data contain a few hundred thousand clones, over 70% of them singletons. The specimen was PBMCs. All receptors come from a girl between 2 and 10 years old in good health and CMV-seronegative.

This clone was counted once. The rearrangement joins TRBV27 to TRBJ1-1; tentative D call: TRBD1 (6 bases). Per germline, CDR1 MNHEY and CDR2 SMNVEV (reference sequence). V dropped 2 bases and J dropped 4 bases, with 8 bases sitting between them. The CDR3 has 13 amino acids. The CDR3: CASSLRGSTEAFF. CDR3 bases: TGTGCCAGCAGTTTAAGGGGGAGCACTGAAGCTTTCTTT.

This clone was seen more than once but under ten times. This chain joins TRBV19 and TRBJ2-1; D ambiguous. From germline, CDR1 is LNHDA and CDR2 SQIVND (reference sequence). V lost 2 bases and J lost 0, with 11 bases in between. CDR3 length equals 16 residues. CDR3 loop: CASSIPTPSSYNEQFF. CDR3 bases: TGTGCCAGTAGTATACCAACACCAAGCTCCTACAATGAGCAGTTCTTC.

This clone was counted only a few times. This chain joins TRBV4-1 and TRBJ1-5; D is possibly TRBD1 (6 bases). The CDR3 length is 15 residues. Trimming cost V 1 base and J 2 bases, with 9 bases left between them. Germline V CDR1 and CDR2: MGHRA, YSYEKL. The CDR3 bases are TGCGCCAGCAGCCAAGTCTCAGGGGGCAATCAGCCCCAGCATTTT. Its protein product is CASSQVSGGNQPQHF.

The chain employs TRBV21-1 and TRBJ1-4; the table's TRBD1 call for D was not verified on the DNA. TRBV21-1 has pseudogene status. The CDR3 contains 15 residues. CDR3 residues: CASSNLRQGPEKLFF. CDR3 bases: TGTGCCAGCAGCAACCTTCGACAGGGGCCCGAAAAACTGTTTTTT.

The CDR3 region is CASSQDRTTLDTQYF. The CDR3 coding sequence is TGTGCCAGCAGCCAAGATCGGACTACATTAGATACGCAGTATTTT. The chain recombines TRBV4-2 with TRBJ2-3; tentative D call: TRBD2 (6 bases). This CDR3 contains 15 residues. With 0 bases removed from V and 5 bases from J, the gap between germline ends came to 12 bases. The germline V gene encodes CDR1 LGHNA and CDR2 YNFKEQ.

This sequence joins TRBV6-6 and TRBJ2-7; 7 bases line up with TRBD2. V dropped 2 bases and J dropped 5; count of bases not matched to a gene: 6. Per the germline V gene, CDR1 is MNHNY and CDR2 is SVGAGI (reference sequence). This CDR3 comprises 14 residues. The CDR3 spells CASSYQAGFHEQYF. The CDR3 coding sequence is TGTGCCAGCAGTTACCAAGCGGGATTCCACGAGCAGTACTTC.

This CDR3 reads CAISDPDRVPYYEQYF. DNA of the CDR3: TGTGCCATCAGTGACCCTGACAGGGTCCCTTACTACGAGCAGTACTTC. V gene TRBV10-3 combines with J gene TRBJ2-7; 7 bases are shared with TRBD1. CDR1 and CDR2 (germline): ENHRY, SYGVKD. CDR3 length: 16 residues. Germline trimming cut 3 bases from V and 3 bases from J; bases unmatched to any gene: 11.

The CDR3 sequence is CASSKSPTGRNTEAFF. The CDR3 DNA sequence: TGTGCCAGCAGCAAAAGCCCCACAGGGCGGAACACTGAAGCTTTCTTT. The chain joins TRBV5-8 to TRBJ1-1; D possibly corresponds to TRBD1 (6 bases). The CDR3 extends over 16 amino acids. V was clipped by 4 bases and J by 1 base, with 17 bases between them. From germline, CDR1 is SGHTS and CDR2 YDEGEE.

This chain connects TRBV28 to TRBJ1-1, with 8 bases matching TRBD1. Germline V lookup: CDR1 MDHEN, CDR2 SYDVKM. The junction had 11 bases not matched to a gene; V was cut back by 5 bases and J by 0 bases. The CDR3 has 17 amino acids. CDR3 residues: CASSLDRGRPMNTEAFF. The CDR3 coding sequence is TGTGCCAGCAGTCTCGACAGGGGTAGACCTATGAACACTGAAGCTTTCTTT.

The chain links TRBV19 to TRBJ2-5; no reliable D call. The V gene's germline CDR1 is LNHDA and CDR2 SQIVND (reference sequence). V lost 5 bases and J 2 bases, leaving 9 bases between the germline ends. The CDR3 has 13 residues. The CDR3 loop reads CASSLQIQETQYF. In nucleotides, the CDR3 is TGTGCCAGTAGTTTGCAGATTCAAGAGACCCAGTACTTC. The variable domain in full, with the rest retrieved from reference TRBV19 and TRBJ2-5, is DGGITQSPKYLFRKEGQNVTLSCEQNLNHDAMYWYRQDPGQGLRLIYYSQIVNDFQKGDIAEGYSVSREKKESFPLTVTSAQKNPTAFYLCASSLQIQETQYFGPGTRLLVL.

The chain joins TRBV2 to TRBJ2-7; D gene ambiguous. CDR1 is SNHLY and CDR2 is FYNNEI in the germline V gene. The CDR3 length is 14 residues. The V end lost 0 bases, the J end lost 7 bases, and 13 bases lay between the germline ends. This CDR3 reads CASSEALPTGEQYF. CDR3 DNA: TGTGCCAGCAGTGAAGCGCTTCCCACCGGGGAGCAGTACTTC.

This clone has a single count. This chain uses TRBV27 with TRBJ2-7; 7 positions agree with TRBD2. The CDR3 runs to 14 residues. The germline gives CDR1 MNHEY, CDR2 SMNVEV (reference sequence). With V trimmed by 7 bases and J by 2 bases, 8 bases remained unmatched. The chain's CDR3 is CASKPLSGAYEQYF. The DNA for the CDR3 is TGTGCCAGCAAGCCACTCAGCGGGGCCTACGAGCAGTACTTC.

This clone appeared a single time. The rearrangement links TRBV15 to TRBJ1-2, with D uncertain. With 1 base removed from V and 5 bases from J, the gap between germline ends came to 11 bases. CDR1 LNHNV and CDR2 YYDKDF come from the germline V gene (reference sequence). CDR3 length: 14 residues. CDR3 sequence reads: CATSRVGPFYGYTF. CDR3 bases: TGTGCCACCAGCAGAGTGGGCCCCTTTTATGGCTACACCTTC.

V gene TRBV6-5 combines with J gene TRBJ2-3; weak D call: TRBD2 (6 bases). This CDR3 is built from 16 residues. Germline CDR1 MNHEY, CDR2 SVGAGI. V was trimmed by 0 bases and J by 3 bases, leaving 13 bases between them. This CDR3 reads CASSYSRGLGTDTQYF. The DNA for the CDR3 is TGTGCCAGCAGTTACTCGCGGGGTTTGGGGACAGATACGCAGTATTTT.

The V call is TRBV7-6, the J call TRBJ1-6; 9 bases fit TRBD1. Germline V lookup: CDR1 SGHVS, CDR2 FNYEAQ. The V and J ends lost 5 bases and 7 bases, in that order; junction bases with no gene match: 3. The CDR3 extends over 14 amino acids. CDR3 region: CASSQGQGNSPLHF. Here the CDR3 DNA reads TGTGCCAGCAGCCAAGGACAGGGGAATTCACCCCTCCACTTT.

This chain uses TRBV5-1 with TRBJ2-7; perhaps TRBD1 as D (5 bases). This CDR3 region has 17 residues. Germline V gene sequence: CDR1 SGHRS, CDR2 YFSETQ. With 3 bases removed from V and 3 bases from J, the gap between germline ends came to 22 bases. As DNA, the CDR3 is TGCGCCAGCAGCTATGGGGCAGCGACATTTATGGGCTACGAGCAGTACTTC. Protein product: CASSYGAATFMGYEQYF.

About this clone itself: Distinct nucleotide sequences in the sample also encode this CDR3. The rearrangement links TRBV19 to TRBJ1-1, with no clear D. CDR1 LNHDA and CDR2 SQIVND come from the germline V gene (reference sequence). V shed 0 bases and J shed 1 base, with 24 bases lying between them. CDR3 size: 20 residues. CDR3 sequence (DNA): TGTGCCAGTAGTATAGACCGGGATAACCACGTCTTCGGGAAGAACACTGAAGCTTTCTTT. This encodes CASSIDRDNHVFGKNTEAFF.

This clone turned up a few times. The rearrangement links TRBV7-3 to TRBJ2-1; 15 bases align to TRBD2. Germline trimming cut 5 bases from V and 14 bases from J; bases unmatched to any gene: 7. The CDR3 runs 14 residues. Germline assignment: CDR1 SGHTA and CDR2 FQGTGA. The CDR3 coding sequence is TGTGCCAGCAGCCTGTGGACTAGCGGGGGGGGAAAGTTCTTC. Its protein is CASSLWTSGGGKFF.

The chain has TRBV7-9 and TRBJ2-1; D possibly corresponds to TRBD1 (6 bases). Trimming pared 3 bases from V and 9 bases from J, leaving 21 bases between. The CDR3 has 16 residues. Per the germline V gene, CDR1 is SEHNR and CDR2 is FQNEAQ (reference sequence). As DNA, the CDR3 is TGTGCCAGCAGCTTCCGTCGAAACCCGACAGGCGCTGAGCAGTTCTTC. The encoded protein is CASSFRRNPTGAEQFF. The variable domain in full, with the rest retrieved from reference TRBV7-9 and TRBJ2-1, is DTGVSQNPRHKITKRGQNVTFRCDPISEHNRLYWYRQTLGQGPEFLTYFQNEAQLEKSRLLSDRFSAERPKGSFSTLEIQRTEQGDSAMYLCASSFRRNPTGAEQFFGPGTRLTVL.

In this sample, this clone turned up a few times. The chain links TRBV18 to TRBJ1-4; 7 nucleotides line up with TRBD1. With V trimmed by 1 base and J by 7 bases, 6 bases remained unmatched. The CDR3 runs to 15 residues. Per the germline V gene, CDR1 is KGHSH and CDR2 is LQKENI. CDR3: CASSPREQGGEKLFF. CDR3 sequence (DNA): TGTGCCAGCTCACCACGAGAGCAGGGGGGTGAAAAACTGTTTTTT.

CDR3 bases: TGTGCCAGCAGTCTAGTGTTCAGCTCCTACAATGAGCAGTTCTTC. It yields the protein CASSLVFSSYNEQFF. The chain employs TRBV28 and TRBJ2-1; no definite D call. CDR1 is MDHEN, CDR2 SYDVKM, per germline. There are 15 residues in the CDR3. Trimming took 5 bases from V and 0 from J, leaving 11 bases between them.

The rearrangement uses TRBV29-1 and TRBJ2-1, with 9 nucleotides matching TRBD2. Germline CDR1 SQVTM, CDR2 ANQGSEA. The CDR3 loop spans 14 amino acids. Losses at the gene ends were 0 bases for V and 9 bases for J; bases not matched to a gene: 6. The CDR3 spells CSVEDGGGAGEQFF. The CDR3 nucleotides are TGCAGCGTTGAAGACGGCGGGGGGGCCGGTGAGCAGTTCTTC.

V is TRBV19 and J is TRBJ1-1; no clear D. Trimming removed 3 bases at V and 4 bases at J, with 9 bases between. CDR1 is LNHDA and CDR2 is SQIVND in the germline V gene (reference sequence). CDR3 length: 13 residues. The CDR3 here is CASSMYSGTEAFF. The CDR3 region has the DNA TGTGCCAGTAGTATGTACAGCGGCACTGAAGCTTTCTTT.

This clone was observed a handful of times. The chain employs TRBV9 and TRBJ1-2; D is possibly TRBD1 (6 bases). The length of the CDR3 is 14 residues. V lost 4 bases and J 5 bases, leaving 15 bases between the germline ends. Looked up from germline, CDR1 is SGDLS and CDR2 is YYNGEE. The CDR3 bases are TGTGCCAGCAGCTTACAGGGTTTTGGGTATGGCTACACCTTC. Translated: CASSLQGFGYGYTF.

The rearrangement uses TRBV7-8 and TRBJ2-3; D not resolved. The V gene lost 1 base and the J gene lost 2 bases, with 10 bases spanning the gap. Germline CDR1 SGHVS, CDR2 FQNEAQ. The CDR3 runs to 15 residues. The CDR3 is CASSLVRFNTDTQYF. CDR3 DNA sequence: TGTGCCAGCAGCTTAGTGAGGTTCAACACAGATACGCAGTATTTT.

V usage is TRBV9 and J usage is TRBJ2-5, with 8 bases identical to TRBD2. The V gene's germline CDR1 is SGDLS and CDR2 YYNGEE. The CDR3 has 16 residues. V shed 3 bases, J shed 4 bases, and the junction held 11 bases outside the gene matches. CDR3 protein: CASSAPPAGVGETQYF. CDR3 DNA: TGTGCCAGCAGCGCCCCCCCAGCGGGAGTGGGAGAGACCCAGTACTTC.